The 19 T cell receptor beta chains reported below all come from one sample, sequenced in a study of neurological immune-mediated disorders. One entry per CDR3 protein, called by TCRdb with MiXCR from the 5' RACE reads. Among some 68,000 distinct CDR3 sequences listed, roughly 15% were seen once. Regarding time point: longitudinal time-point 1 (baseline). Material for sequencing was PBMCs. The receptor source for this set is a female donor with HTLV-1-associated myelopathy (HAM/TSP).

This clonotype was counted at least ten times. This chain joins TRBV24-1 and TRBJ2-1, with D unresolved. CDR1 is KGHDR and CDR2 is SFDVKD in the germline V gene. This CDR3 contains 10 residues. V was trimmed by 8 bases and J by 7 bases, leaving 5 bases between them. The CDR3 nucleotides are TGTGCCACCATTGTAAATGAGCAGTTCTTC. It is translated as CATIVNEQFF.

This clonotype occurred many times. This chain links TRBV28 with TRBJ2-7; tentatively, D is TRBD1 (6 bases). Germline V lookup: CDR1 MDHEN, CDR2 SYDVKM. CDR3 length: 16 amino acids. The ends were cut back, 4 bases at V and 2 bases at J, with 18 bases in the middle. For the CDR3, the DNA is TGTGCCAGCAGTTCACCGCCGGGCAGGGGAGCCTACGAGCAGTACTTC. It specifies CASSSPPGRGAYEQYF.

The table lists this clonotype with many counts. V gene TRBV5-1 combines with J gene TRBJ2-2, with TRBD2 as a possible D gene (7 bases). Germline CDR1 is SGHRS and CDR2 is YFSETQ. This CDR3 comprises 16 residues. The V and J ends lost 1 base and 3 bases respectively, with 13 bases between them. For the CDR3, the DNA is TGCGCCAGCAGCTTGTCGGGGGGCATTGACACCGGGGAGCTGTTTTTT. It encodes CASSLSGGIDTGELFF.

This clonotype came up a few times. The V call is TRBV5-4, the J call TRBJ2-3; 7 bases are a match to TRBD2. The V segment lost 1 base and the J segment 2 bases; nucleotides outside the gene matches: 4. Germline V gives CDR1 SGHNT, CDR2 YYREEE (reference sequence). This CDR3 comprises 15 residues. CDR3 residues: CASSLRAGTTDTQYF. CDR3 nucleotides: TGTGCCAGCAGCTTGCGAGCGGGGACCACAGATACGCAGTATTTT.

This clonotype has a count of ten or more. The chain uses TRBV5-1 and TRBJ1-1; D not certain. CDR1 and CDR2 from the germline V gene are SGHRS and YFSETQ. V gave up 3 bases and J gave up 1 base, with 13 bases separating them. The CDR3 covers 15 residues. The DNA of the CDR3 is TGCGCCAGCAGCTCGGACGTATGGGGGAACACTGAAGCTTTCTTT. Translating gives CASSSDVWGNTEAFF.

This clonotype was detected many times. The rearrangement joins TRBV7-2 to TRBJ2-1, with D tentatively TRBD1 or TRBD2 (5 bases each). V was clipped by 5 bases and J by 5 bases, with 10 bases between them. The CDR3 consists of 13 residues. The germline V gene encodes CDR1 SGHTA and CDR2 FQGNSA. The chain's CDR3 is CASSPGRNNEQFF. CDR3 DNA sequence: TGTGCCAGCAGCCCGGGACGGAACAATGAGCAGTTCTTC.

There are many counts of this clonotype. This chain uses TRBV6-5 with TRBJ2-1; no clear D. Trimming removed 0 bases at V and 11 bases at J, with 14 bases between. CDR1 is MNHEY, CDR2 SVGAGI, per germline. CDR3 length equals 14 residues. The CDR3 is CASSYSRFGFKQFF. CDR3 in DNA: TGTGCCAGCAGTTACTCGAGATTCGGTTTTAAGCAGTTCTTC.

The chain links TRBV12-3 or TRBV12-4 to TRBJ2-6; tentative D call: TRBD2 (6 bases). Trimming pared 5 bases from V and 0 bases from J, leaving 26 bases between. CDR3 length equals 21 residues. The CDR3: CASSPGWGEGAHLSGANVLTF. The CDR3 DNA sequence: TGTGCCAGCAGTCCAGGGTGGGGGGAAGGGGCTCATCTCTCTGGGGCCAACGTCCTGACTTTC.

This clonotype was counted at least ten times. The CDR3, as DNA: TGCAGTGCTAGACCACCTCCCCGCCCGGTAGGACAGGGGTTTTCCTACGAGCAGTACTTC. Its translation is CSARPPPRPVGQGFSYEQYF. The chain recombines TRBV20-1 with TRBJ2-7; 9 bases match TRBD1. The CDR3 is 20 residues long. Trimming at V came to 2 bases and at J to 1 base, leaving 21 bases not matched to a gene. Germline V gives CDR1 DFQATT, CDR2 SNEGSKA (reference sequence).

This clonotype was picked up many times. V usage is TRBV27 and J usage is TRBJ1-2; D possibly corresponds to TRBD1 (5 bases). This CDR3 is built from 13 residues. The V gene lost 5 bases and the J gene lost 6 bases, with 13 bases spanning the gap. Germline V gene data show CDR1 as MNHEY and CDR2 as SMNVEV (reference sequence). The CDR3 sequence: CASSRPGGNGYTF. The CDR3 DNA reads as TGTGCCAGCAGTCGGCCCGGGGGAAATGGCTACACCTTC.

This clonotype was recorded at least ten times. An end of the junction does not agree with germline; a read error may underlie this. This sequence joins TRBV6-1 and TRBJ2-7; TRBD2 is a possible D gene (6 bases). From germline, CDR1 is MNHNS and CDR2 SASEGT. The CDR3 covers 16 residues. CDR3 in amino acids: CASTEGAPGLSYEQYF. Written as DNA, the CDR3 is TGTGCCAGCACTGAAGGGGCTCCGGGACTCTCCTACGAGCAGTACTTC.

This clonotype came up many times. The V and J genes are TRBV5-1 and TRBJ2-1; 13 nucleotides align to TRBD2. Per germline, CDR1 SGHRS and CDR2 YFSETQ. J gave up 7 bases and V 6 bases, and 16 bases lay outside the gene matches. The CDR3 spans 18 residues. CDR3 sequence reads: CASTTGTSGVLLGNEQFF. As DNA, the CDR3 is TGCGCCAGCACGACTGGGACTAGCGGGGTTTTACTAGGGAATGAGCAGTTCTTC.

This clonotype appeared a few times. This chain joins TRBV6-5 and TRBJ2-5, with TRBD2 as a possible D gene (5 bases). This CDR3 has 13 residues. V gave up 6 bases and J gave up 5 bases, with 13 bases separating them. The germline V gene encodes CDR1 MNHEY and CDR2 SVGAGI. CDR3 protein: CASRTTRQETQYF. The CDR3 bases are TGTGCCAGCAGAACTACTAGGCAGGAGACCCAGTACTTC.

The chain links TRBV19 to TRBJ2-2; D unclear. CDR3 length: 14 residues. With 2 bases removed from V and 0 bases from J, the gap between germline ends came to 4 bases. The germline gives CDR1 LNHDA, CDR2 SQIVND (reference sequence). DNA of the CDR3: TGTGCCAGTAGTATACAGCCGAACACCGGGGAGCTGTTTTTT. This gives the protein CASSIQPNTGELFF.

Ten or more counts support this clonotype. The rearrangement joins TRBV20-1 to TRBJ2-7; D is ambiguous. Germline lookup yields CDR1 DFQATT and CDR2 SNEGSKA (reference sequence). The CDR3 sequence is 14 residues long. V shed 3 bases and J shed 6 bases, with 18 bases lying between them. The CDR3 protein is CSARSPWIVGEQYF. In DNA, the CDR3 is TGCAGTGCTAGGAGTCCGTGGATAGTGGGCGAGCAGTACTTC.

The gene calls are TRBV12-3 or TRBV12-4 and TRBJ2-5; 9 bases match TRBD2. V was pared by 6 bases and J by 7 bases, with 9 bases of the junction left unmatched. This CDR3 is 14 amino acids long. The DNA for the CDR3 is TGTGCCAGCAGAGTTTATAGCGGGGGCTCGACCCAGTACTTC. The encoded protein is CASRVYSGGSTQYF.

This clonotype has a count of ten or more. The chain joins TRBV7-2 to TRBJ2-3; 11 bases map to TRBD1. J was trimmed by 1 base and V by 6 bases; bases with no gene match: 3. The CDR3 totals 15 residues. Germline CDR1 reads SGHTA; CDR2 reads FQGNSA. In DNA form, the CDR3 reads TGTGCCAGCAGTTGGGACAGGGGGGGCACAGATACGCAGTATTTT. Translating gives CASSWDRGGTDTQYF.

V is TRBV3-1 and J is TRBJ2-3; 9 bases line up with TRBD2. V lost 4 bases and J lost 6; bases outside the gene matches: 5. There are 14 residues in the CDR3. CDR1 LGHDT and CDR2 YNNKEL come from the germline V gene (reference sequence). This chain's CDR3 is CASSPSGASDTQYF. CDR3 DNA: TGTGCCAGCAGCCCTAGCGGGGCTTCGGATACGCAGTATTTT.

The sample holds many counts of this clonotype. This CDR3 reads CASRGGNMNTEAFF. As DNA, the CDR3 is TGTGCCAGCAGGGGGGGGAACATGAACACTGAAGCTTTCTTT. The chain uses TRBV12-3 or TRBV12-4 and TRBJ1-1; D is possibly TRBD1 (5 bases). V dropped 6 bases and J dropped 0 bases, with 11 bases sitting between them. There are 14 residues in the CDR3.